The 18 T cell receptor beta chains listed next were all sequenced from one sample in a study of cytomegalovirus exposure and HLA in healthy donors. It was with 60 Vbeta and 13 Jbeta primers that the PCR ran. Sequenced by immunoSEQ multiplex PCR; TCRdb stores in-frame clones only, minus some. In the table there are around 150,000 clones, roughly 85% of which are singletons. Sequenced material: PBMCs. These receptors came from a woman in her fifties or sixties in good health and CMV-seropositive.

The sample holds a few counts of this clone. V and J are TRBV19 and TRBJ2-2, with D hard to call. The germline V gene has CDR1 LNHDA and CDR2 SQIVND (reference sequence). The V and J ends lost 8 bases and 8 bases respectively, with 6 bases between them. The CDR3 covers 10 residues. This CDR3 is CASLQGELFF. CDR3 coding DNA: TGTGCCAGTCTCCAGGGGGAGCTGTTTTTT. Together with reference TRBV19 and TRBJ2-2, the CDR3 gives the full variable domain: DGGITQSPKYLFRKEGQNVTLSCEQNLNHDAMYWYRQDPGQGLRLIYYSQIVNDFQKGDIAEGYSVSREKKESFPLTVTSAQKNPTAFYLCASLQGELFFGEGSRLTVL.

CDR3 in DNA: TGTGCCAGCAGGAGTCGACAGGGGCCGACCTATGGCTACACCTTC. This translates into CASRSRQGPTYGYTF. The chain joins TRBV6-6 to TRBJ1-2; 8 bases map to TRBD1. Trimming took 6 bases from V and 4 from J; bases not matched to a gene: 10. CDR1 and CDR2 from the germline V gene are MNHNY and SVGAGI (reference sequence). This CDR3 has 15 residues.

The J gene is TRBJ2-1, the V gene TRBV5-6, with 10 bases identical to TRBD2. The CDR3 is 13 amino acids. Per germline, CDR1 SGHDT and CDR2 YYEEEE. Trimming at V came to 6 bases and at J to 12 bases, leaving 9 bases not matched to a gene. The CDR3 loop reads CASKAAGGPVQFF. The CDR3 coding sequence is TGTGCCAGCAAAGCAGCGGGGGGGCCTGTGCAGTTCTTC.

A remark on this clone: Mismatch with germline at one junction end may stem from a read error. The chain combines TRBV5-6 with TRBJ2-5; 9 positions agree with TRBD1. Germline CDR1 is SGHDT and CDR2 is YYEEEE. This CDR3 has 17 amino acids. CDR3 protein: CASSFTWTGAHQETQYF. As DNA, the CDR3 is TGTGCCAGCAGCTTTACCTGGACAGGGGCCCACCAGGAGACCCAGTACTTC.

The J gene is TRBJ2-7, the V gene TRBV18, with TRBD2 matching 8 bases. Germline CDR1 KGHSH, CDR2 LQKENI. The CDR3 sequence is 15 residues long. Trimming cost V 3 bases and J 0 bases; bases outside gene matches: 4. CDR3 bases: TGTGCCAGCTCACCGACAAGCGGGGGCTCCTACGAGCAGTACTTC. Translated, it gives CASSPTSGGSYEQYF. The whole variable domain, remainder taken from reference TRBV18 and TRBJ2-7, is NAGVMQNPRHLVRRRGQEARLRCSPMKGHSHVYWYRQLPEEGLKFMVYLQKENIIDESGMPKERFSAEFPKEGPSILRIQQVVRGDSAAYFCASSPTSGGSYEQYFGPGTRLTVT.

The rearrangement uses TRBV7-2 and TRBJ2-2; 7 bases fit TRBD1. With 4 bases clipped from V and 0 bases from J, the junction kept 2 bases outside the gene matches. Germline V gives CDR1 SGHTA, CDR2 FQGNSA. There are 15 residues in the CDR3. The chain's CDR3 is CASSWDSSNTGELFF. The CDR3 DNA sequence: TGTGCCAGCAGCTGGGACAGCTCGAACACCGGGGAGCTGTTTTTT.

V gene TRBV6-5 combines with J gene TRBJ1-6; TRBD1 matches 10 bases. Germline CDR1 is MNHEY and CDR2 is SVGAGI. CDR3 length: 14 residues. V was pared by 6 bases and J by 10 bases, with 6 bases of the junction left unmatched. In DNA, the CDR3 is TGTGCCAGCAGCCGGGACAGGGGATTATCACCCCTCCACTTT. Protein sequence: CASSRDRGLSPLHF.

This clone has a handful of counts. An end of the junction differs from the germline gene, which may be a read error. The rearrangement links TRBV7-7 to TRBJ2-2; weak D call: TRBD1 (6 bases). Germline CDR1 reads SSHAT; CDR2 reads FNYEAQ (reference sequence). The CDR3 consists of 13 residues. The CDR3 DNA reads TGTGCTAGCAGCCAACAGGGTAACGGGGAGCTGTTTTTT. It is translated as CASSQQGNGELFF.

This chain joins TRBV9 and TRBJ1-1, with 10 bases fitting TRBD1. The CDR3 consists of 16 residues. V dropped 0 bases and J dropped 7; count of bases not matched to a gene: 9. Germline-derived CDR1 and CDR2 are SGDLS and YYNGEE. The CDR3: CASSVGRQGAQGEAFF. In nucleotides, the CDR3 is TGTGCCAGCAGCGTAGGGCGACAGGGGGCGCAGGGTGAAGCTTTCTTT.

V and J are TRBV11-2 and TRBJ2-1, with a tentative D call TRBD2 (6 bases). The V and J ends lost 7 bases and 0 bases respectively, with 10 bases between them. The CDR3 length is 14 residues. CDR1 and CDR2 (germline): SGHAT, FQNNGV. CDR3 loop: CASTISGSYNEQFF. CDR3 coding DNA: TGTGCCAGCACCATTAGCGGCTCCTACAATGAGCAGTTCTTC.

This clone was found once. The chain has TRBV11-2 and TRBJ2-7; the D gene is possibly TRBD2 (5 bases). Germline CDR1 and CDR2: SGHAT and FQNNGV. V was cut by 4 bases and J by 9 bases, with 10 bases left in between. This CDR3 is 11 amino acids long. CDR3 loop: CASSSGLGQYF. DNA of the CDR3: TGTGCCAGCAGCTCGGGGTTGGGGCAGTACTTC.

This CDR3 reads CASSFHGGGTDTQYF. The CDR3 DNA follows: TGCGCCAGCAGTTTTCATGGCGGGGGGACAGATACGCAGTATTTT. V and J are TRBV5-1 and TRBJ2-3; 8 nucleotides line up with TRBD2. J was trimmed by 3 bases and V by 5 bases; bases with no gene match: 8. This CDR3 has 15 amino acids. The germline V gene has CDR1 SGHRS and CDR2 YFSETQ.

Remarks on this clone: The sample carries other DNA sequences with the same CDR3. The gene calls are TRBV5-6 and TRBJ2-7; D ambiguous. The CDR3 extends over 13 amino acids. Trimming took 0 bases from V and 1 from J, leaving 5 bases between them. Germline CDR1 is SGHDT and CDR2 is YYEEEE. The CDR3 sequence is CASSLGSSYEQYF. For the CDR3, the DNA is TGTGCCAGCAGCTTGGGCAGTTCCTACGAGCAGTACTTC.

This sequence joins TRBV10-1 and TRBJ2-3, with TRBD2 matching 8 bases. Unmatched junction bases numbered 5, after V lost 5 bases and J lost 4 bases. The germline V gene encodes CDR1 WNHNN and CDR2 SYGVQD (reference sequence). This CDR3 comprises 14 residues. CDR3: CASSSGGPSDTQYF. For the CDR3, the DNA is TGCGCCAGCAGTAGCGGGGGTCCATCAGATACGCAGTATTTT.

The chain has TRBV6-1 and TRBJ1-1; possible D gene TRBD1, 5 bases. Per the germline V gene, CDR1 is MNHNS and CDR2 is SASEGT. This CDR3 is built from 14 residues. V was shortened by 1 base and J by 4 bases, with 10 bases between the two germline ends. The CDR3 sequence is CASSEGWGGTEAFF. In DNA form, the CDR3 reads TGTGCCAGCAGTGAAGGGTGGGGGGGCACTGAAGCTTTCTTT.

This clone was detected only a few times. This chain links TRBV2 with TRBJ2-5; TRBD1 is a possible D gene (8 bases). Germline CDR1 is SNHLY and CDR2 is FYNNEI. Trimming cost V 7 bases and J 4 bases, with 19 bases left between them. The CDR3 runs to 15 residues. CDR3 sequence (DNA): TGTGCCAGCACCTACGGACAGGGCGGGGGAGAGACCCAGTACTTC. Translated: CASTYGQGGGETQYF.

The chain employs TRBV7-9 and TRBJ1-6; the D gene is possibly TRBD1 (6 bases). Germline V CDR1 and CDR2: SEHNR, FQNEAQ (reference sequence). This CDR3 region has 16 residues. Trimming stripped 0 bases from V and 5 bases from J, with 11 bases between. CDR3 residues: CASSLAGGLHNSPLHF. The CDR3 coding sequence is TGTGCCAGCAGCTTAGCGGGGGGGCTCCATAATTCACCCCTCCACTTT.

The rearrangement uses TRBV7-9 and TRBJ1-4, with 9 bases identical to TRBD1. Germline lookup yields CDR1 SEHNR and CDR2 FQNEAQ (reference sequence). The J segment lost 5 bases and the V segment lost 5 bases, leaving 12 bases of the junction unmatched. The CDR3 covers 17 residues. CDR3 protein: CASSPRPTGTGNEKLFF. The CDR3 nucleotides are TGTGCCAGCAGCCCACGCCCTACGGGGACAGGGAATGAAAAACTGTTTTTT.